This T cell receptor (beta chain) was retrieved from a study of cytotoxic CD8 clonotypes in ibrutinib-treated CLL. Whole-study results and caveats: Shared public clonotypes were rare, and on treatment they either got smaller or stayed the same.

Deep sequencing aimed at 1 in 200,000 to 1 in 1 million T cells' resolution. Repertoires were generated with immunoSEQ multiplex PCR, while TCRdb's copy carries only in-frame clones and drops some. Of 300,000 or so clones listed, over 60% were seen once; the top ten hold roughly 6%. The sample holds a few counts of this clone. Its cognate antigen is unknown. This CDR3 region has 15 residues. V lost 6 bases and J 4 bases, leaving 18 bases between the germline ends. Germline-derived CDR1 and CDR2 are SGHDT and YYEEEE. The TCR sequence derives from a human donor with chronic lymphocytic leukemia. The rearrangement joins TRBV5-6 to TRBJ2-3; TRBD2 might be the D (6 bases). The sequenced sample was PBMCs, obtained after 36 months of ibrutinib treatment. This chain's CDR3 is CASTNGRLQADTQYF. Here the CDR3 DNA reads TGTGCCAGCACCAATGGGAGGTTACAGGCAGATACGCAGTATTTT. Based on the CDR3 plus reference TRBV5-6 and TRBJ2-3, the full variable domain is DAGVTQSPTHLIKTRGQQVTLRCSPKSGHDTVSWYQQALGQGPQFIFQYYEEEERQRGNFPDRFSGHQFPNYSSELNVNALLLGDSALYLCASTNGRLQADTQYFGPGTRLTVL.